A selection of T cell receptor beta chains follows, all from one sample in a study of spatial heterogeneity in lung cancer. TCRdb reanalysed the 5' RACE reads using MiXCR and keeps one entry per CDR3 protein. Found here are 3,500 to 5,500 distinct CDR3 sequences, 6.1% of them singletons; the top ten hold 34%. Material: lung tumor tissue, obtained at surgery. Every receptor here comes from a male donor with early-stage non-small cell lung cancer. Each CDR3 is given with its conserved first and last residue. D genes are given only for firm matches. Clone size, where shown, is once, few, many, or a class for clones that have expanded.

medium-sized,TRBJ1-1,TRBV3-1,-,TGTGCCAGCAGTCCGAATCCGGAGGACACTGAAGCTTTCTTT,CASSPNPEDTEAFF
medium-sized,TRBJ2-5,TRBV11-2,-,TGTGCCAGCAGCTTAGGACAGGCGGTCCAAGAGACCCAGTACTTC,CASSLGQAVQETQYF
many,TRBJ2-7,TRBV20-1,-,TGCAGTGTTTCCCCGGGAGTCTCGAGCCACGAGCAGTACTTC,CSVSPGVSSHEQYF
many,TRBJ2-1,TRBV7-9,-,TGTGCCAGCAGCTACCTGCTCGGGGAGCAGTTCTTC,CASSYLLGEQFF
-,TRBJ2-7,TRBV5-5,-,TGTGCCAGCAGACCGACAGGGACTGCCTACGAGCAGTACTTC,CASRPTGTAYEQYF
many,TRBJ2-1,TRBV4-2,-,TGTGCCAGCAGCCAAGATATAGGCGGAACATACAATGAGCAGTTCTTC,CASSQDIGGTYNEQFF
many,TRBJ2-7,TRBV29-1,-,TGCAGCGTTGTCGACGGGACGAGGAACTACGAGCAGTACTTC,CSVVDGTRNYEQYF
many,TRBJ2-7,TRBV6-5,-,TGTGCCAGCGGGACGGCCTACGAGCAGTACTTC,CASGTAYEQYF
many,TRBJ2-7,TRBV7-2,-,TGTGCCAGCAGCTTAATGGTACACAGAGGTGAGCAGTACTTC,CASSLMVHRGEQYF
many,TRBJ1-5,TRBV7-8,-,TGTGCCAGCAGCTCGGGTCAGGGACAGCCCCAGCATTTT,CASSSGQGQPQHF
many,TRBJ2-7,TRBV5-1,-,TGCGCCAGCAGCTTCGGGCAGGGTATCTACGAGCAGTACTTC,CASSFGQGIYEQYF
many,TRBJ1-5,TRBV6-2/TRBV6-3,-,TGTGCCAGCAGTTACTCACTCAGATATCAGCCCCAGCATTTT,CASSYSLRYQPQHF
many,TRBJ2-5,TRBV4-1,-,TGCGCCAGCAGCCGCGCGGGTGGGACGGGAGAGACCCAGTACTTC,CASSRAGGTGETQYF
many,TRBJ1-2,TRBV20-1,TRBD1,TGCAGTGCTAGAGATGGAGACGACAGGGGGATCTATGGCTACACCTTC,CSARDGDDRGIYGYTF
many,TRBJ2-1,TRBV2,-,TGTGCCAGCAGTGAAACCATCAATGAGCAGTTCTTC,CASSETINEQFF
-,TRBJ2-7,TRBV7-9,-,TGTGCCAGCAGCTTTCAAAGGTCCCCTTACGAGCAGTACTTC,CASSFQRSPYEQYF
medium-sized,TRBJ2-2,TRBV6-5,TRBD2,TGTGCCAGCAGCCGACTAGCGGGGCGTTCGAACACCGGGGAGCTGTTTTTT,CASSRLAGRSNTGELFF
many,TRBJ1-1,TRBV2,-,TGTGCCAGCAGTGAAGATTTCGGTAACACTGAAGCTTTCTTT,CASSEDFGNTEAFF
medium-sized,TRBJ2-1,TRBV6-2/TRBV6-3,TRBD1,TGTGCCAGCAGTTACTCGACAGGGGATAGTGCCTTTTACTACAATGAGCAGTTCTTC,CASSYSTGDSAFYYNEQFF
many,TRBJ2-7,TRBV7-9,-,TGTGCCAGCAGCTTAGCTGAGGGACGGCTACGTGGCGAGCAGTACTTC,CASSLAEGRLRGEQYF
few,TRBJ2-3,TRBV6-6,TRBD2,TGTGCCAGCAGACGGACTAGAAGTGAAGATACGCAGTATTTT,CASRRTRSEDTQYF
few,TRBJ2-1,TRBV29-1,-,TGCAGCGCAACAGGTTACTCCTACAATGAGCAGTTCTTC,CSATGYSYNEQFF
large,TRBJ2-7,TRBV9,TRBD1,TGTGCCAGCAGCCCGCAAGGGGACAGGGGCCACGAGCAGTACTTC,CASSPQGDRGHEQYF
-,TRBJ2-5,TRBV3-1,TRBD2,TGTGCCAGCAGCCAAGAGGGAGGGAGGGCCCTGGAGACCCAGTACTTC,CASSQEGGRALETQYF
many,TRBJ2-4,TRBV5-6,-,TGTGCCAGCAGCTTGTGGGGAGCCAAAAACATTCAGTACTTC,CASSLWGAKNIQYF
many,TRBJ2-1,TRBV6-1,TRBD2,TGTGCCAGCAGTGACGTAGCGGGAGGGTACAATGAGCAGTTCTTC,CASSDVAGGYNEQFF
many,TRBJ2-7,TRBV7-2,-,TGTGCCAGCAGCTTAGGTCCCCGGCAGTACTTC,CASSLGPRQYF
few,TRBJ1-4,TRBV20-1,-,-,CSALGLMKNCFF
many,TRBJ2-2,TRBV4-1,-,TGCGCCAGCAGCCAAGAGAGCTTGGTCACCGGGGAGCTGTTTTTT,CASSQESLVTGELFF
many,TRBJ1-1,TRBV7-9,TRBD1,TGTGCCAGCAGCTTAGGGACAGGGGGCCGGAACACTGAAGCTTTCTTT,CASSLGTGGRNTEAFF
medium-sized,TRBJ1-5,TRBV28,-,TGTGCCAGCAGTTTAAGGGGGCAGCCCCAGCATTTT,CASSLRGQPQHF
few,TRBJ1-1,TRBV21-1,-,TGTGCCAGCAGCAAACCCGTTGACACTGAAGCTTTCTTT,CASSKPVDTEAFF
-,TRBJ2-3,TRBV27,-,TGTGCCAGCAGTTCCCCCACGGAGAGCACAGATACGCAGTATTTT,CASSSPTESTDTQYF
many,TRBJ2-1,TRBV3-1,TRBD2,TGTGCCAGCAGCCCCGGGACTAGCGGGGAAGGGTGGTACAATGAGCAGTTCTTC,CASSPGTSGEGWYNEQFF
many,TRBJ2-3,TRBV9,-,TGTGCCAGCAGCGTAGCTACGGGGAGATATACGCAGTATTTT,CASSVATGRYTQYF
many,TRBJ2-1,TRBV10-1,-,TGCGCCAGCAGCAAGAATATTAACAGGGTCTCCTACAATGAGCAGTTCTTC,CASSKNINRVSYNEQFF
many,TRBJ2-5,TRBV20-1,-,TGCAGTGCAAGGGACTGGAACCAAGAGACCCAGTACTTC,CSARDWNQETQYF
medium-sized,TRBJ2-3,TRBV21-1,-,TGTGCCAGCAGCAGGCTTGGAGTGCCAGATACGCAGTATTTT,CASSRLGVPDTQYF
many,TRBJ2-1,TRBV19,-,TGTGCCAGTAGTATTGGCCCCTTAGAACACAATGAGCAGTTCTTC,CASSIGPLEHNEQFF
many,TRBJ2-7,TRBV12-3/TRBV12-4,TRBD2,TGTGCCAGCAGTCTTGAAGCGGGGCAATACGAGCAGTACTTC,CASSLEAGQYEQYF
medium-sized,TRBJ1-5,TRBV28,TRBD1,TGTGCCAGCAGGCCTCCGGGACAGGGCAATCAGCCCCAGCATTTT,CASRPPGQGNQPQHF
many,TRBJ2-5,TRBV20-1,TRBD2,TGCAGTGCTGGGACTAGCGGAGAGACCCAGTACTTC,CSAGTSGETQYF
many,TRBJ2-3,TRBV18,TRBD2,TGTGCCAGCTCACCAACGGCAGGGAGGGGAATAACAGATACGCAGTATTTT,CASSPTAGRGITDTQYF
few,TRBJ2-3,TRBV29-1,-,TGCAGCATTCGGGACTTACGCACAGATACGCAGTATTTT,CSIRDLRTDTQYF
many,TRBJ2-5,TRBV9,-,TGTGCCAGCAGCGTAGGCAGCCGTGCGGGGGAGACCCAGTACTTC,CASSVGSRAGETQYF
large,TRBJ2-1,TRBV13,-,TGTGCCAGCAGCTTCGGAGAATACAATGAGCAGTTCTTC,CASSFGEYNEQFF
many,TRBJ2-7,TRBV20-1,TRBD1,TGCAGTGCCCACCCCACTTATCAGGGGGCCTACGAGCAGTACTTC,CSAHPTYQGAYEQYF
few,TRBJ2-7,TRBV12-3/TRBV12-4,TRBD2,TGTGCCAGCGCTGGGGCTATAGCGGGGGGGCCCCACGAGCAGTACTTC,CASAGAIAGGPHEQYF
medium-sized,TRBJ2-3,TRBV5-4,-,TGTGCCAGCAGCTTGGAAGCGGGCCCGGGTACGCAGTATTTT,CASSLEAGPGTQYF
many,TRBJ2-3,TRBV5-1,TRBD2,TGCGCCAGCAGCCCGAGGGGACTAGCGGGTGCAGATACGCAGTATTTT,CASSPRGLAGADTQYF
medium-sized,TRBJ2-2,TRBV7-2,TRBD1,TGTGCCAGCAGCTTAGTCTGGGGACAGGCTATCACCTCGAACACCGGGGAGCTGTTTTTT,CASSLVWGQAITSNTGELFF
medium-sized,TRBJ2-5,TRBV9,-,TGTGCCAGCAGCTCCCAGCTGGAAGAGACCCAGTACTTC,CASSSQLEETQYF
few,TRBJ2-6,TRBV6-5,-,TGTGCCAGCCGGGTAGGTGGGGCCAACGTCCTGACTTTC,CASRVGGANVLTF